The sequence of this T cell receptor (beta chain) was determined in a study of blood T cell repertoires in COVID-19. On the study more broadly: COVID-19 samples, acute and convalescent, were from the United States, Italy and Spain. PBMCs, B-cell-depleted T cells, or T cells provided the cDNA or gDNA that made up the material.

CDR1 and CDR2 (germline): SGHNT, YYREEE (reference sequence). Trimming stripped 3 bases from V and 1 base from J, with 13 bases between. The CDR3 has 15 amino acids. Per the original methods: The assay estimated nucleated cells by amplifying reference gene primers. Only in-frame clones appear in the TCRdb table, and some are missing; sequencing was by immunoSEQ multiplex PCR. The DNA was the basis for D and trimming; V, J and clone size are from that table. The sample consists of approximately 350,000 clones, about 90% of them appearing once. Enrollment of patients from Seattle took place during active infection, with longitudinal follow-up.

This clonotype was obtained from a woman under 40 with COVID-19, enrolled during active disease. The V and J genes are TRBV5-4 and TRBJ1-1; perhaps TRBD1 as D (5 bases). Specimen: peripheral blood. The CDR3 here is CASSSAGVWNTEAFF. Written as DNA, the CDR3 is TGTGCCAGCAGCTCCGCGGGGGTATGGAACACTGAAGCTTTCTTT.